This TCR beta chain was sequenced for a study of beta chain features in type 1 diabetes. The study's findings and limits: The question of HLA type influencing TCRB rearrangement was one that remained unresolved here. In every one of the four CD4+ subsets, TCRB CDR3s were moderately but significantly shorter in Type 1 diabetes patients.

CDR3 length equals 14 residues. Trimming took 4 bases from V and 4 from J, leaving 13 bases between them. Per germline, CDR1 LNHDA and CDR2 SQIVND (reference sequence). The whole isolated RNA underwent reverse transcription, so sequencing captured expressed TCRB transcripts. The protocol was immunoSEQ multiplex PCR, while the TCRdb copy is restricted to in-frame clones and leaves out a portion. Of about 180,000 clones listed, almost 8% are singletons. This clone was seen only a few times. Its antigen is undetermined. Sequencing input: central memory CD4+ T cells from blood. The rearrangement uses TRBV19 and TRBJ1-1; D not resolved. The TCR comes from a man aged 18 to 35 with type 1 diabetes. In DNA, the CDR3 is TGTGCCAGTAGTAACCGGGAGGCGGGCACTGAAGCTTTCTTT. Amino acid sequence: CASSNREAGTEAFF.